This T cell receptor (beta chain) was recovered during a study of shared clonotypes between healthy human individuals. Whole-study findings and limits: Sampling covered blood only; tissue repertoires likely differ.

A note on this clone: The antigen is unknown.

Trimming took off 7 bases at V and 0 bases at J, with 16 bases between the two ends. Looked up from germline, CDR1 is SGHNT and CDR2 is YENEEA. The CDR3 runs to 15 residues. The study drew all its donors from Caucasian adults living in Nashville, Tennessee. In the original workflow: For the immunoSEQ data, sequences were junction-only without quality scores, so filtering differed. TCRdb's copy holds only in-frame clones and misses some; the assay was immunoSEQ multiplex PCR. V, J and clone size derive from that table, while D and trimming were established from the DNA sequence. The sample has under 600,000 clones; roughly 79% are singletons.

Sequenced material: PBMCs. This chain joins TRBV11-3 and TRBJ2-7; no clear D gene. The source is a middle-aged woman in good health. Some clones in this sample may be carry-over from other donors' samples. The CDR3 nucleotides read TGTGCCAGCACCTGGCACAGACGGACCTCCTACGAGCAGTACTTC. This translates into CASTWHRRTSYEQYF.